Listed below are T cell receptor beta chains from one sample, sequenced in a study of T cells after somatic rescue of genetic block. Assay: immunoSEQ multiplex PCR; the TCRdb copy retains only in-frame clones and omits some. The repertoire holds 67,000 or so clones, with roughly 90% as singletons. Sequencing input: peripheral blood mononuclear cells (PBMCs). The source is a man younger than 40. Both conserved end residues are part of each CDR3. Each record gives: V gene, clone size, J gene, D gene, CDR3 protein, CDR3 DNA. D genes are given only for firm matches. Clone size is given for some rows only: seen once, a few or many times, or a class if the clone is expanded.

>TRBV6-1|NA|TRBJ1-5|NA
CASRDVMDQPQHF
TGTGCCAGCAGGGACGTTATGGATCAGCCCCAGCATTTT
>TRBV7-9|NA|TRBJ1-1|NA
CASSPTQGWGTEAFF
TGTGCCAGCAGTCCTACACAGGGCTGGGGCACTGAAGCTTTCTTT
>TRBV9|NA|TRBJ2-3|TRBD2
CASSAFPTSGGTDTQYF
TGTGCCAGCAGCGCCTTTCCCACTAGCGGGGGAACAGATACGCAGTATTTT
>TRBV7-2|NA|TRBJ2-1|TRBD2
CASRITSGSGNEQFF
TGTGCCAGCAGGATAACTAGCGGGAGTGGGAATGAGCAGTTCTTC
>TRBV6-1|NA|TRBJ1-2|TRBD1
CASSERDRGPSLGYGYTF
TGTGCCAGCAGTGAAAGGGACAGGGGGCCGTCTCTGGGCTATGGCTACACCTTC
>TRBV4-1|NA|TRBJ2-5|NA
CASSPTGGAGETQYF
TGCGCCAGCAGCCCTACGGGGGGCGCGGGGGAGACCCAGTACTTC
>TRBV2|NA|TRBJ2-1|TRBD2
CASRGVSGRSEQFF
TGTGCCAGCAGGGGGGTTAGCGGGAGGTCTGAGCAGTTCTTC
>TRBV7-9|once|TRBJ2-7|NA
CASSLGTSLGYEQYF
TGTGCCAGCAGCTTAGGTACTAGCTTAGGGTACGAGCAGTACTTC
>TRBV5-1|NA|TRBJ2-3|NA
CASSLERWGESTDTQYF
TGCGCCAGCAGCTTGGAGAGGTGGGGAGAGAGCACAGATACGCAGTATTTT
>TRBV5-1|NA|TRBJ2-7|NA
CASSLASGRAYEQYF
TGCGCCAGCAGCTTGGCCTCGGGGCGGGCCTACGAGCAGTACTTC
>TRBV7-6|NA|TRBJ2-2|NA
CASSLPRANTGELFF
TGTGCCAGCAGCTTACCCAGGGCTAACACCGGGGAGCTGTTTTTT
>TRBV19|NA|TRBJ1-1|TRBD1
CASSTAGTGGRWDTEAFF
TGTGCCAGTAGTACAGCGGGGACAGGGGGCCGGTGGGACACTGAAGCTTTCTTT